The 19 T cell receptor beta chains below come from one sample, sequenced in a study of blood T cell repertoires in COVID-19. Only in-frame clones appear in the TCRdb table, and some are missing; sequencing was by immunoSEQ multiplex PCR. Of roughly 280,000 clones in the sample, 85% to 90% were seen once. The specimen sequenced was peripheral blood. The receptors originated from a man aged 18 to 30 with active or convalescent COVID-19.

The CDR3, as DNA: TGTGCCAGCTCACCACGCAGTAAAGAGACCCAGTACTTC. Translating gives CASSPRSKETQYF. This chain connects TRBV18 to TRBJ2-5; D not certain. Trimming removed 1 base from V and 3 bases from J, with 6 bases in between. Germline assignment: CDR1 KGHSH and CDR2 LQKENI. The CDR3 is made up of 13 amino acids. Full variable domain (outside the CDR3, taken from reference TRBV18 and TRBJ2-5): NAGVMQNPRHLVRRRGQEARLRCSPMKGHSHVYWYRQLPEEGLKFMVYLQKENIIDESGMPKERFSAEFPKEGPSILRIQQVVRGDSAAYFCASSPRSKETQYFGPGTRLLVL.

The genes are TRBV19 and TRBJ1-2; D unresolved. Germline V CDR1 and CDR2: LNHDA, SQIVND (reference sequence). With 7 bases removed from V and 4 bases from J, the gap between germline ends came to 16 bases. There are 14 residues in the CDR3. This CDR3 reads CASTGNGVGYGYTF. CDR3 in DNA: TGTGCCAGTACCGGGAATGGAGTTGGCTATGGCTACACCTTC.

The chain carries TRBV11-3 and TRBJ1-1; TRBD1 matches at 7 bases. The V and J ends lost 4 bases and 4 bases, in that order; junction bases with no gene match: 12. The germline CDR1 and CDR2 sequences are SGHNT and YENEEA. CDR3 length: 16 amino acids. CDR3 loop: CASSSRGARGPTEAFF. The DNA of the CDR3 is TGTGCCAGCAGCTCCAGGGGGGCCAGAGGACCCACTGAAGCTTTCTTT.

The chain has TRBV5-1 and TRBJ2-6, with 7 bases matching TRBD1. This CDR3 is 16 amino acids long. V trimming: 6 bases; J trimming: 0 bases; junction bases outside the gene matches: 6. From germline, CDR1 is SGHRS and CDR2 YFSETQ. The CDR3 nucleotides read TGCGCCAGCACGTGGACAGGAAGCTCTGGGGCCAACGTCCTGACTTTC. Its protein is CASTWTGSSGANVLTF.

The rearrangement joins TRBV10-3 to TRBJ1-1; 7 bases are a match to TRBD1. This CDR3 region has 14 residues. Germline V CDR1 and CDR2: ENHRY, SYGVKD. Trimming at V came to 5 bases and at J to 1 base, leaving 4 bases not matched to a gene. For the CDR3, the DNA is TGTGCCATCAGTCCGGGACAGCAGAACACTGAAGCTTTCTTT. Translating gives CAISPGQQNTEAFF.

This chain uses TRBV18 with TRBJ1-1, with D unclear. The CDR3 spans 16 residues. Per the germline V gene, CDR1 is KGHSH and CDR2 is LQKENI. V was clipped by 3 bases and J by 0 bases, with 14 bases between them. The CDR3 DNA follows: TGTGCCAGCTCACCGATTCCCGGGGAAATGAACACTGAAGCTTTCTTT. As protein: CASSPIPGEMNTEAFF.

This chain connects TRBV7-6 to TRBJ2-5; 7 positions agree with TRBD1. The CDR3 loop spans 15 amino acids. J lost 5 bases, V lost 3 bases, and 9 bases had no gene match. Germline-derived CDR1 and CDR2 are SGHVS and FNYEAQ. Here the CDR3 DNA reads TGTGCCAGCAGCTTCACCCAGGGGGTTTTTGAGACCCAGTACTTC. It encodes CASSFTQGVFETQYF.

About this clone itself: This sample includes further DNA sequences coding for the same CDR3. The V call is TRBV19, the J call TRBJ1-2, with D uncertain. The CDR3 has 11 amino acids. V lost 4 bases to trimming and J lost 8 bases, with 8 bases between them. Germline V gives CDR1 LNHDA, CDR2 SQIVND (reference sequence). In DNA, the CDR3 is TGTGCCAGTAGTACCCCCAGGGGCTACACCTTC. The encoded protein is CASSTPRGYTF.

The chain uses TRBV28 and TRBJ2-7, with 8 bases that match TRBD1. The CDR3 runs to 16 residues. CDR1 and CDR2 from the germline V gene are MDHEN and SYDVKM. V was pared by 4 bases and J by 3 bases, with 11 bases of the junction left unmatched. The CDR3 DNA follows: TGTGCCAGCAGTTCAGGGGGCGCGGGGTTCCTCTACGAGCAGTACTTC. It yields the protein CASSSGGAGFLYEQYF.

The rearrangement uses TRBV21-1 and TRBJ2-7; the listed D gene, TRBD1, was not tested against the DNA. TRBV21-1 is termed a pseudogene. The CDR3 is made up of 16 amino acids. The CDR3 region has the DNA TGTGCCAGCGCCCCCCCCAAGACAGGGATACTAATCGAGCAGTACTTC. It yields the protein CASAPPKTGILIEQYF.

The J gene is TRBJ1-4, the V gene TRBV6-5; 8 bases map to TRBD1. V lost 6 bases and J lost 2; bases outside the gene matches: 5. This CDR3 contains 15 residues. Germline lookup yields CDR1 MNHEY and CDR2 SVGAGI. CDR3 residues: CASRRQGRTNEKLFF. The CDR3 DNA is TGTGCCAGCAGGCGACAGGGGCGTACTAATGAAAAACTGTTTTTT.

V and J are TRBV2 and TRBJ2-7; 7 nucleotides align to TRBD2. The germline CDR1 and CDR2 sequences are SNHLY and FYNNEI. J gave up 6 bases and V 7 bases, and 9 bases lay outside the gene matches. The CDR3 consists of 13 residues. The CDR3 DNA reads TGTGCCAGCACGCGGACGACGGGGGGCGAGCAGTACTTC. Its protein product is CASTRTTGGEQYF.

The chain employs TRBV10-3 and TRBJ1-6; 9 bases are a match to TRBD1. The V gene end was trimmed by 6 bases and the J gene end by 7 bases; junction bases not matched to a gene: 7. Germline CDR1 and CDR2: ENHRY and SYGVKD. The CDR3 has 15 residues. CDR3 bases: TGTGCCATCAGAGAACAGGGGGCAGAAAATTCACCCCTCCACTTT. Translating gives CAIREQGAENSPLHF.

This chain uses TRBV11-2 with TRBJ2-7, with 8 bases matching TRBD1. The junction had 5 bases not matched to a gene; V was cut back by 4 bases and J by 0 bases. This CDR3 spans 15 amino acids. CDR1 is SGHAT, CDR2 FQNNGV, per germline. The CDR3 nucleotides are TGTGCCAGCAGCTACGGGACAGGTAACTCCTACGAGCAGTACTTC. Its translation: CASSYGTGNSYEQYF.

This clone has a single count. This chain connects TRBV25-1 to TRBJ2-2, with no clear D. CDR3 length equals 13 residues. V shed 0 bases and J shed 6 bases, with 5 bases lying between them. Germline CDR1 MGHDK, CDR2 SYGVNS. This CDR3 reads CASSEYLAGELFF. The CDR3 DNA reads TGTGCCAGCAGTGAATATCTCGCCGGGGAGCTGTTTTTT.

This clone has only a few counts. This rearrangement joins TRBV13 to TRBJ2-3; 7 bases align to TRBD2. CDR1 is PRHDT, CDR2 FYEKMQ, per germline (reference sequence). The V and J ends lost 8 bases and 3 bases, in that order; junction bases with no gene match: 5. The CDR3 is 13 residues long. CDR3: CASRDYNTDTQYF. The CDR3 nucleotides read TGTGCCAGCCGGGACTATAATACAGATACGCAGTATTTT.

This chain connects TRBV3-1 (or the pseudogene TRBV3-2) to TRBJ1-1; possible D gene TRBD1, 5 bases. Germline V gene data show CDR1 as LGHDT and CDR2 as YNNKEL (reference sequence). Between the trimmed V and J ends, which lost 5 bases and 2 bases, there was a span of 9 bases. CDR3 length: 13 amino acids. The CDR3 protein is CASSLRGNTEAFF. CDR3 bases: TGTGCCAGCAGCTTAAGGGGAAACACTGAAGCTTTCTTT.

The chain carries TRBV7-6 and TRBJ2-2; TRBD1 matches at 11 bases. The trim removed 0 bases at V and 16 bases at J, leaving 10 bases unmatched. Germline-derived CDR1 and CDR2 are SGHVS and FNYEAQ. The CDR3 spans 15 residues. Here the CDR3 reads CASSLAPPGQGEEFF. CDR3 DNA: TGTGCCAGCAGCTTAGCCCCCCCGGGACAGGGGGAGGAGTTTTTT.

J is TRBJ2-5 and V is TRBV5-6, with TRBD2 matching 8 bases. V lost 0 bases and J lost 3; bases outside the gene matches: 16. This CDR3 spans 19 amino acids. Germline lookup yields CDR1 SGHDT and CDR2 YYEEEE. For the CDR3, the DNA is TGTGCCAGCAGCTTGGTGGATTGGTCTTCGGGGGGGAATAAAGAGACCCAGTACTTC. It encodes CASSLVDWSSGGNKETQYF.